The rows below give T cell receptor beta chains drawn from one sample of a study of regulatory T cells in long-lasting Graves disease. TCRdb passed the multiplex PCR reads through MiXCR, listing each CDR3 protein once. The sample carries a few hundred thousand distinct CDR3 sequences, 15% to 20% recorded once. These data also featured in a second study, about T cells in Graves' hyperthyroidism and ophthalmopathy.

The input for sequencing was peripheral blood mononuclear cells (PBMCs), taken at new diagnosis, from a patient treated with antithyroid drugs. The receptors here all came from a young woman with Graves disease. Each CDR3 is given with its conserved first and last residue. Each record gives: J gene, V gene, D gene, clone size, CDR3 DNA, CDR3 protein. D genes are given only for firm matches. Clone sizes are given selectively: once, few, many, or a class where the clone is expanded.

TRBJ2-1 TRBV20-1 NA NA TGCAGTGCTCGAAGGGACACTAATGAGCAGTTCTTC CSARRDTNEQFF
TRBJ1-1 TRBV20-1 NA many TGCAGTGCTAGAAACCCCCGGGGCACTGAAGCTTTCTTT CSARNPRGTEAFF
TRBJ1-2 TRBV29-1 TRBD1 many TGCAGCGTTCTGCAGGGGGATAACTATGGCTACACCTTC CSVLQGDNYGYTF
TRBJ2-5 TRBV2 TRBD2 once TGTGCCAGCGTCCGCGGGGGGGCATTGGAGACCCAGTACTTC CASVRGGALETQYF
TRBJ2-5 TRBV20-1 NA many TGCAGTGCTGTCTCCGGGACCCACCATGAGACCCAGTACTTC CSAVSGTHHETQYF
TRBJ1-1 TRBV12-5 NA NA TGTGCTAGTGGTTTAAGCACTGAAGCTTTCTTT CASGLSTEAFF
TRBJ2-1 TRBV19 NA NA TGTGCCAGTAGTCCCCTTGGACAGCTCAATGAGCAGTTCTTC CASSPLGQLNEQFF
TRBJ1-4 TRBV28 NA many TGTGCCAGCAGACTATTTGCAACTAATGAAAAACTGTTTTTT CASRLFATNEKLFF
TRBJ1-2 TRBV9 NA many TGTGCCAGCAGCCCGATGGACAGCCAAGGCTACACCTTC CASSPMDSQGYTF
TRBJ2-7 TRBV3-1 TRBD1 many TGTGCCAGCAGCCACGCGATATGGGGACAGCGATACTACGAGCAGTACTTC CASSHAIWGQRYYEQYF
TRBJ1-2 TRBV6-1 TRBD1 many TGTGCCAGCAGTCCCCCGACAGGGTCCTCTTATGGCTACACCTTC CASSPPTGSSYGYTF
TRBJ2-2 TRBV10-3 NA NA TGTGCCATCAGTGGAGTTAACACCGGGGAGCTGTTTTTT CAISGVNTGELFF
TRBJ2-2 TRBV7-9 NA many TGTGCCAGCGACAGGCAAACGAACACCGGGGAGCTGTTTTTT CASDRQTNTGELFF
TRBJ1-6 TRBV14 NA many TGTGCCAGCAGCCAGAGGGAAGCCTATAATTCACCCCTCCACTTT CASSQREAYNSPLHF
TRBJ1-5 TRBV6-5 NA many TGTGCCAGCAGTTTCAAGAGGGGCGCCCAGCGTTTT CASSFKRGAQRF